The T cell receptor (beta chain) described here comes from a study of blood T cell repertoires in COVID-19 (dated by TCRdb to 2018 to 2021). For the wider study: Collaborator samples came from the United States, Italy and Spain and covered acute and convalescent phases of COVID-19. The material from the prospective study consisted of cDNA or gDNA derived from T cells, B-cell-depleted T cells, or PBMCs. Subjects who had been exposed to COVID-19, were actively infected with it, or had recovered from it provided the deeply sampled blood TCRbeta repertoires that made up the dataset. The repertoires were released in a freely available public database meant as a resource for research on the immune response to SARS-CoV-2. Samples came from the ongoing ImmuneRACE study (first 160 participants) plus 1,254 subjects from 6 global collaborators. The sample metadata nearly always contained a de-identified subject ID, COVID-19 status, age in years and sex. HLA class I and class II types, where available, came from metadata supplied by the sample provider rather than from assay-based typing. Here is what the overall study found, with its caveats: Clinical and demographic metadata were provided uncurated, with the amount varying by source and participant.

TCRbeta CDR3 regions were amplified from genomic DNA using the immunoSEQ Assay, a bias-controlled multiplex PCR. The paper's processing steps were these. The number of nucleated cells in each sample was estimated from the amplification of reference gene primers within the assay. To quantify the absolute abundance of each unique TCRbeta CDR3 rearrangement, sequence reads were collapsed and filtered. Productive Simpson clonality was computed per sample as the square root of Simpson's diversity index over productive rearrangements. What TCRdb holds here is the immuneACCESS table cut down to in-frame rearrangements. Part of the clones is not present; checked against another copy, under half of the missing clones reflect an unresolved V gene, and the others are unexplained. V, J and clone size reflect that table, while D and trimming were determined from the DNA. The table for this sample lists 300,000 to 450,000 clones; around 87% of them were counted only once. Of the sample, over 9.5% falls within the top ten clones.

With respect to this clone: Its binding antigen is unknown. No base-level quality is on record; no much larger clone is a single base apart.

At one collaborating source in Seattle, patients were enrolled during active infection and were followed longitudinally through the course of disease. The collaborating institutions used their own protocols to collect whole blood in K2EDTA tubes. For TCRbeta analysis, collaborators shipped samples in one of three forms: frozen whole blood, isolated PBMCs, or DNA extracted from either of those sample types. According to the germline V gene (reference sequence), CDR1 reads SEHNR and CDR2 reads FQNEAQ. Taken from cysteine to phenylalanine, the CDR3 has 17 residues. Solely the CDR3 DNA is kept, with 51 bases framed from the first base. Trimming removed 5 bases from V and 3 bases from J; the gene matches leave 11 bases unexplained.

The receptor's source is a woman aged 25 to 45 with COVID-19, enrolled during active disease. Material: peripheral blood. The chain is made from TRBV7-9 and TRBJ1-4; 8 middle bases align to TRBD1. The CDR3 here reads CASSGGQGGNSNEKLFF. DNA sequence: TGTGCCAGCAGCGGCGGACAGGGAGGGAATTCTAATGAAAAACTGTTTTTT.